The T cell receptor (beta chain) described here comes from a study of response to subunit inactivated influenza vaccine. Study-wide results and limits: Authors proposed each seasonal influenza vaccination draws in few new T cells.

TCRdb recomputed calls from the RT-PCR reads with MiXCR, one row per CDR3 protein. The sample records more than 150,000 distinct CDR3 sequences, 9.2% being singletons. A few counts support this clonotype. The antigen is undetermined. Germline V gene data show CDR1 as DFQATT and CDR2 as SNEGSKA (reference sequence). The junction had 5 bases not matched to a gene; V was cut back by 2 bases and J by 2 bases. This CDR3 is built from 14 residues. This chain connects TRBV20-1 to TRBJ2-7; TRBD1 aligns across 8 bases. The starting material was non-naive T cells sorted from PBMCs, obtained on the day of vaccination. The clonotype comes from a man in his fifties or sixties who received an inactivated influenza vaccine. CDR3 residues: CSARRTDRAYEQYF. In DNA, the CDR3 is TGCAGTGCTAGAAGGACGGACAGGGCCTACGAGCAGTACTTC.